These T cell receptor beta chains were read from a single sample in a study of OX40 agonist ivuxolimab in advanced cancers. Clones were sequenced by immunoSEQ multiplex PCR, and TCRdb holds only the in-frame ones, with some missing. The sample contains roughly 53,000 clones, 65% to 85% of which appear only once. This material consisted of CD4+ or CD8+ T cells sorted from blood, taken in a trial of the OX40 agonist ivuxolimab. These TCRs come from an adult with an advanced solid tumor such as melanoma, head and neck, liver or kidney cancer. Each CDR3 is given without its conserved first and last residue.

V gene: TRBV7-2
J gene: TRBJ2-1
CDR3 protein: ASSLVGSSYNEQF

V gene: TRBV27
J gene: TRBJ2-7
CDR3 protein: ASSSLWSAGERDEQY

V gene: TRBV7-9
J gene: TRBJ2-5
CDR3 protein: ASSRGGGGETQY

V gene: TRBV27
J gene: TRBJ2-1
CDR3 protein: ASSFGTSAQEQF

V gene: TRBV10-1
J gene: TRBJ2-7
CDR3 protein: ARPYEQY

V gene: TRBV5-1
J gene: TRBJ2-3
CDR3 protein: ASSFSTSGWTTDTQY

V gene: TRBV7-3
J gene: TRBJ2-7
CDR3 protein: ASSLTGGVFEQY

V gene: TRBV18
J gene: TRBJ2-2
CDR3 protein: ASSPNTPDRVGTGELF

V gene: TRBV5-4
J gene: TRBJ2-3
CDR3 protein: ASSIHGGVWGTDTQY

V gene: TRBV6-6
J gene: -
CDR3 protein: ASSYDRSGSLHEQY

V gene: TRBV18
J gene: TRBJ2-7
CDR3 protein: ASSPRRDRETEQY